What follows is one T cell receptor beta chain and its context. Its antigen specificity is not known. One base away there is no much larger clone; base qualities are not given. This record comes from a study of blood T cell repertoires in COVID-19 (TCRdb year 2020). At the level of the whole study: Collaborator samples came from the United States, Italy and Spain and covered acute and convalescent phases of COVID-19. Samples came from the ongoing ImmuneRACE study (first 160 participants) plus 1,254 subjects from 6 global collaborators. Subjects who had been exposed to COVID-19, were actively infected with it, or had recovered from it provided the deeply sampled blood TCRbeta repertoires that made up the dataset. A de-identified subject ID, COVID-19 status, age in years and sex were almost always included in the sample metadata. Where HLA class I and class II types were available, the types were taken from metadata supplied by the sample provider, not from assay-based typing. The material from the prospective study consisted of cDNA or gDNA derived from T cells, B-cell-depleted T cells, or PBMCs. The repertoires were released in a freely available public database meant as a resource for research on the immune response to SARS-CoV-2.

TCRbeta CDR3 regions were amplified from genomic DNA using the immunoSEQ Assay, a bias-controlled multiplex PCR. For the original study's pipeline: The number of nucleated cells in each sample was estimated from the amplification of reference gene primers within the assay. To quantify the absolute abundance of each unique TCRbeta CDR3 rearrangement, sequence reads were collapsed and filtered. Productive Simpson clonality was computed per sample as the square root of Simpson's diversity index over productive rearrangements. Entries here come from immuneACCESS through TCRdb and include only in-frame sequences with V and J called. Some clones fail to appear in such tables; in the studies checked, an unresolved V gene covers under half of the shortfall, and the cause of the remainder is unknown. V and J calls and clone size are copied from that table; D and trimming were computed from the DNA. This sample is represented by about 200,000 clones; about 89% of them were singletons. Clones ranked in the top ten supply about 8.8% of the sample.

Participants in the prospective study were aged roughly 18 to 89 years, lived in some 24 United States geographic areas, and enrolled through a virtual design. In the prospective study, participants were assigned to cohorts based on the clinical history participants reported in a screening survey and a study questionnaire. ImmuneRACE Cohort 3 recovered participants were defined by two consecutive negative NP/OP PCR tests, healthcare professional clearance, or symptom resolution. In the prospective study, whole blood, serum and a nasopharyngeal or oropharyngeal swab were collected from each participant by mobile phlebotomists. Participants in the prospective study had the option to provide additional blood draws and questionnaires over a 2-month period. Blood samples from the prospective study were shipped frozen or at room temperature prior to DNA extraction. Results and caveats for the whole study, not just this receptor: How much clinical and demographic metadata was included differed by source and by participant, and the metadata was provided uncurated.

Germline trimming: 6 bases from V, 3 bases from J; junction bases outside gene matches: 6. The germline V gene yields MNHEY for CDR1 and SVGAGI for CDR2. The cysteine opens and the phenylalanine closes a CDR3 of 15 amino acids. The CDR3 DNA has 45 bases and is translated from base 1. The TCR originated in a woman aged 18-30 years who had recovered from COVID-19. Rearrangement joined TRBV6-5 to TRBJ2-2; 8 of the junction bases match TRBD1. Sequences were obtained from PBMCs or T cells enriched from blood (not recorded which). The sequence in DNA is TGTGCCAGCAGAAAAGGACAGGGATACACCGGGGAGCTGTTTTTT. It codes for CASRKGQGYTGELFF.